The entry below describes one TCR beta chain. As yet, its antigen is unknown. It is likely a read error, because the conserved phenylalanine at the end of the CDR3 is missing. A modified ARM-PCR protocol with three rounds of nested PCR amplified TCRbeta. TCRdb passed the multiplex PCR reads through MiXCR, listing each CDR3 protein once. This sample carries tens of thousands of distinct CDR3 sequences, nearly 70% of them seen once, and the ten largest clones take around a quarter. This record belongs to a study of tumor and adjacent non-tumor tissue in lung cancer. About the research overall: The cohort had around twelve adenocarcinoma, a couple of squamous cell and 1 small cell patients. Samples averaged around 4 million productive TCRbeta reads each.

Overall study findings and caveats: Top 100 clones took a larger repertoire share in normal lung. Compared with tumor, normal lung showed significantly lower TCR diversity.

No cell sorting was done before RNA was extracted from the tissue. This non-tumor lung sample came from over 3 cm beyond the tumor edge. The length of the CDR3 is 13 residues. In germline, CDR1 is SGHNT, CDR2 YYREEE (reference sequence). The sample was distant non-tumor lung tissue. This clonotype was sampled from a woman aged 50 to 60 with non-small cell lung cancer. The chain links TRBV5-4 to TRBJ1-2; 8 bases agree with TRBD1. For the CDR3, the DNA is TGTGTCAGCAGCGTGGACAGGGTCGACGGCTACACCTTA. Amino acids: CVSSVDRVDGYTL.